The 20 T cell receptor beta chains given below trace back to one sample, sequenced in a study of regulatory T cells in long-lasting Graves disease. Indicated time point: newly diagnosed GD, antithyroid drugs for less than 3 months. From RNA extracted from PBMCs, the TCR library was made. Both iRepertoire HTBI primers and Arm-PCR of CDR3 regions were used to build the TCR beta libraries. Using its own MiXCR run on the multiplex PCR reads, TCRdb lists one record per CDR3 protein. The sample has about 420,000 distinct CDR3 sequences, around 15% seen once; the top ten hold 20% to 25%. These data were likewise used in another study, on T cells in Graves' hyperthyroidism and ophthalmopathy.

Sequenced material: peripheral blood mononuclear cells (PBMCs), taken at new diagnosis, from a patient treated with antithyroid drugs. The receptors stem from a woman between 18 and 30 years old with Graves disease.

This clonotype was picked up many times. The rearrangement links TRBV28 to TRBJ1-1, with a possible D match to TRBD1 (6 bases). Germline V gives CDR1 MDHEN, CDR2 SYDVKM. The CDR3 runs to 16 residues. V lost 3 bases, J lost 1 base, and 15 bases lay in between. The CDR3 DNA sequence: TGTGCCAGCAGTTTTATCCGCACAGGGACGAACACTGAAGCTTTCTTT. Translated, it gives CASSFIRTGTNTEAFF.

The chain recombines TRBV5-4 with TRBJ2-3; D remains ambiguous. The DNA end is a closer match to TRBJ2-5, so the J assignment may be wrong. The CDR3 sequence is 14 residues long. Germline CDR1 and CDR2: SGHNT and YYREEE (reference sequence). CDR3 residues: CASSLGRAPETQYF. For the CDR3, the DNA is TGTGCCAGCAGCTTGGGTCGGGCCCCAGAGACCCAGTACTTC.

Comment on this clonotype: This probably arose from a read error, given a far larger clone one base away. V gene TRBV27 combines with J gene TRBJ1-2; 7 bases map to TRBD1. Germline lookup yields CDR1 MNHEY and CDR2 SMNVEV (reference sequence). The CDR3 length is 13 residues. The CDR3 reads CASRGTDHYGYAF. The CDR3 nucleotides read TGTGCCAGCAGGGGGACAGACCACTATGGCTACGCCTTC.

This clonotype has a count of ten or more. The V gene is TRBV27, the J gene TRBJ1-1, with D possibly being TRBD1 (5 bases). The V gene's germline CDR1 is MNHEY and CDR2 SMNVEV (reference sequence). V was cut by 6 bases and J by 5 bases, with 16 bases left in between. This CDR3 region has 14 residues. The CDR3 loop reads CASSWGREGTEAFF. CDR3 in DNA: TGTGCCAGCAGCTGGGGCAGAGAAGGGACTGAAGCTTTCTTT.

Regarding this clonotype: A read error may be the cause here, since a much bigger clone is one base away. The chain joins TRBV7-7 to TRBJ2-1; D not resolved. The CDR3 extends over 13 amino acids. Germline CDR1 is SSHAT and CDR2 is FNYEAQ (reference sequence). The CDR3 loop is CAGSLRVGNEQFF. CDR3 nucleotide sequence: TGTGCTGGCAGCCTTAGAGTGGGGAATGAGCAGTTCTTC.

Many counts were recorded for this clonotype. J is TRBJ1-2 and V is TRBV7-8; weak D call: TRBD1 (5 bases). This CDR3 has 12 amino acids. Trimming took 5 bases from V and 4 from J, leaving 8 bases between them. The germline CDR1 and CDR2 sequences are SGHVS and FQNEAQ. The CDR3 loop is CASSHQGYGYTF. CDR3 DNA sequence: TGTGCCAGCAGCCATCAGGGCTATGGCTACACCTTC.

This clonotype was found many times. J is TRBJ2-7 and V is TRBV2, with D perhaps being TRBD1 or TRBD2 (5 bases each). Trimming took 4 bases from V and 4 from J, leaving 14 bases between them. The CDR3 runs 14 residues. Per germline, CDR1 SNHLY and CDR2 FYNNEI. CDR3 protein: CASSARGAQYEQYF. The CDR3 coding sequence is TGTGCCAGCAGTGCCCGAGGGGCTCAGTACGAGCAGTACTTC.

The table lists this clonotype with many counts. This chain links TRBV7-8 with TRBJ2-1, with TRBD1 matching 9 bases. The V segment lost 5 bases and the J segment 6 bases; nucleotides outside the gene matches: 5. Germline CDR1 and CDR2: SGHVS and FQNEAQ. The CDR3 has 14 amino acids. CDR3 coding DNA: TGTGCCAGCAGCATAGGGACAGGGTCCAATGAGCAGTTCTTC. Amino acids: CASSIGTGSNEQFF.

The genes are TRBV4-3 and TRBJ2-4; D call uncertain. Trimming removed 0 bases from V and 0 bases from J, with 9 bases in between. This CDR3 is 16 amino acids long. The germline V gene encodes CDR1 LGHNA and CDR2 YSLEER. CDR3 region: CASSQDWVPAKNIQYF. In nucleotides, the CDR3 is TGCGCCAGCAGCCAAGATTGGGTACCAGCCAAAAACATTCAGTACTTC.

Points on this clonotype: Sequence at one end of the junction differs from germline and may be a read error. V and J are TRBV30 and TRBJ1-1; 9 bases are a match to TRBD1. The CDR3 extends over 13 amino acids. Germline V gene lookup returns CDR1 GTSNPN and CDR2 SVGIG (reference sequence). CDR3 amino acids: CAWSGQGFTEAFF. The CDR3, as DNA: TGTGCCTGGAGCGGACAGGGGTTCACTGAGGCTTTCTTT.

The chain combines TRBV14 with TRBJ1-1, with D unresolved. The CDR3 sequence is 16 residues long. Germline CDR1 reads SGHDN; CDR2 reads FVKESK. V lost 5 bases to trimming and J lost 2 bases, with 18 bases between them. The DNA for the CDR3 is TGTGCCAGCAGCAAGAAAGTACAGTCCTCAAACACTGAAGCTTTCTTT. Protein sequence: CASSKKVQSSNTEAFF.

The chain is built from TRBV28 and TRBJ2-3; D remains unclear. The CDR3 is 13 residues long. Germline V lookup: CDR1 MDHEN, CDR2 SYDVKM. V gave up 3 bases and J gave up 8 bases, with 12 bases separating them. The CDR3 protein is CASSFPRLGTQYF. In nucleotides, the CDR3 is TGTGCCAGCAGTTTTCCTAGGTTGGGTACGCAGTATTTT.

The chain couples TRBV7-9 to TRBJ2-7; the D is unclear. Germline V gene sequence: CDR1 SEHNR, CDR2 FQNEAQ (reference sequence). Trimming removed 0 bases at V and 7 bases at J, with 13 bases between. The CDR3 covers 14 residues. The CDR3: CASSLAPGKTEQYF. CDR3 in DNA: TGTGCCAGCAGCTTAGCGCCGGGTAAAACTGAGCAGTACTTC.

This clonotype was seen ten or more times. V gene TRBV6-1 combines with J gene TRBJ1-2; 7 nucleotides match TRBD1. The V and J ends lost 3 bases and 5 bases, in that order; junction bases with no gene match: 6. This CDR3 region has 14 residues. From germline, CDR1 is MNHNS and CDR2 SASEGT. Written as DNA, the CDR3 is TGTGCCAGCAGTGAGGGACAGCAGTCTTATGGCTACACCTTC. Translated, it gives CASSEGQQSYGYTF.

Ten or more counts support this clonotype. In DNA, the CDR3 is TGTGCCGTACTATTAGCGGGGGATACCTACAATGAGCAGTTCTTC. Translation: CAVLLAGDTYNEQFF. The chain is built from TRBV12-3 or TRBV12-4 and TRBJ2-1; 9 bases are shared with TRBD2. CDR3 length equals 15 residues. Trimming removed 11 bases from V and 2 bases from J; junction bases left unmatched: 10.

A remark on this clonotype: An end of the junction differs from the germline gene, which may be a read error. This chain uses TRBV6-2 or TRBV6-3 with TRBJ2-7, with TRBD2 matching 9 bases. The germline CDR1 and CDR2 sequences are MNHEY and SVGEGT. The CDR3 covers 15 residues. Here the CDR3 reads CTSRGGTSSFYEQYF. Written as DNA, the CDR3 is TGTACCAGCAGGGGCGGGACTAGCAGTTTCTACGAGCAGTACTTC.

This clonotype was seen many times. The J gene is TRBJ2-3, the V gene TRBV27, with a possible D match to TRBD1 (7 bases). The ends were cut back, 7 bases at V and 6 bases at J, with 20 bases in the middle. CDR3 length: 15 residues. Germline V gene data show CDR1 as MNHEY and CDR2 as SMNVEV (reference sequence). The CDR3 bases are TGTGCCAGCAAGGGGGCCTGGCGGGACCCCGATACGCAGTATTTT. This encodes CASKGAWRDPDTQYF.

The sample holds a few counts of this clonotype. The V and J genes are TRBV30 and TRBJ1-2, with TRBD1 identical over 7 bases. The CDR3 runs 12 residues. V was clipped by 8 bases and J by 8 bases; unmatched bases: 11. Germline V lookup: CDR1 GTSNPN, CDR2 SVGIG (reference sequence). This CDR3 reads CAGGQEGSGYTF. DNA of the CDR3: TGTGCCGGAGGACAGGAGGGTTCCGGCTACACCTTC.

The CDR3, as DNA: TGTGCCAGTAGTATAACCGGCTGGGCCTCTCGCCTCCGTGGGTATGGCTACACCTTC. Its translation: CASSITGWASRLRGYGYTF. This chain links TRBV19 with TRBJ1-2, with no clear D. The CDR3 is 19 residues long. Germline CDR1 LNHDA, CDR2 SQIVND (reference sequence). Trimming took 2 bases from V and 5 from J, leaving 27 bases between them.

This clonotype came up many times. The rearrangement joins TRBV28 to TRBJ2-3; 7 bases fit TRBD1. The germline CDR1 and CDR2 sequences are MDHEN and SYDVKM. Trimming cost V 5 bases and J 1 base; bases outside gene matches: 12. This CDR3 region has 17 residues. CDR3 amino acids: CASSPETGLYGTDTQYF. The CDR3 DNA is TGTGCCAGCAGTCCCGAGACAGGGTTGTACGGCACAGATACGCAGTATTTT. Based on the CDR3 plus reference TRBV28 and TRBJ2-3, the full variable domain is DVKVTQSSRYLVKRTGEKVFLECVQDMDHENMFWYRQDPGLGLRLIYFSYDVKMKEKGDIPEGYSVSREKKERFSLILESASTNQTSMYLCASSPETGLYGTDTQYFGPGTRLTVL.